Below are 3 T cell receptor beta chains sequenced from a single sample in a study of CD8+ T cells in alopecia areata. Reverse transcription of extracted RNA yielded cDNA, which provided the sequencing template. Sequencing used immunoSEQ multiplex PCR; TCRdb keeps in-frame clones, though not all of them. The data show about 250,000 clones, around 67% seen once. The sample consisted of CD4+ T cells sorted from blood, taken at week 0. These receptors all stem from a human donor with alopecia areata.

The rearrangement links TRBV5-4 to TRBJ2-5, with 8 nucleotides matching TRBD2. The CDR3 has 15 residues. Trimming removed 0 bases from V and 1 base from J; junction bases left unmatched: 2. CDR1 is SGHNT and CDR2 is YYREEE in the germline V gene (reference sequence). The CDR3 here is CASSLGSGGQETQYF. The CDR3, as DNA: TGTGCCAGCAGCTTGGGAAGCGGGGGCCAAGAGACCCAGTACTTC.

This clone showed up just a few times. The chain combines TRBV27 with TRBJ2-1, with 7 bases that match TRBD2. V shed 3 bases, J shed 0 bases, and the junction held 5 bases outside the gene matches. This CDR3 spans 16 amino acids. Per the germline V gene, CDR1 is MNHEY and CDR2 is SMNVEV (reference sequence). CDR3 protein: CASSLGGGGSYNEQFF. CDR3 bases: TGTGCCAGCAGTTTGGGCGGGGGAGGCTCCTACAATGAGCAGTTCTTC.

The rearrangement joins TRBV5-1 to TRBJ2-3; D remains unclear. V was clipped by 2 bases and J by 6 bases, with 10 bases between them. This CDR3 spans 13 amino acids. Germline CDR1 and CDR2: SGHRS and YFSETQ. In DNA form, the CDR3 reads TGCGCCAGCAGCTTCCTTAGGTGGGATACGCAGTATTTT. Translation: CASSFLRWDTQYF.